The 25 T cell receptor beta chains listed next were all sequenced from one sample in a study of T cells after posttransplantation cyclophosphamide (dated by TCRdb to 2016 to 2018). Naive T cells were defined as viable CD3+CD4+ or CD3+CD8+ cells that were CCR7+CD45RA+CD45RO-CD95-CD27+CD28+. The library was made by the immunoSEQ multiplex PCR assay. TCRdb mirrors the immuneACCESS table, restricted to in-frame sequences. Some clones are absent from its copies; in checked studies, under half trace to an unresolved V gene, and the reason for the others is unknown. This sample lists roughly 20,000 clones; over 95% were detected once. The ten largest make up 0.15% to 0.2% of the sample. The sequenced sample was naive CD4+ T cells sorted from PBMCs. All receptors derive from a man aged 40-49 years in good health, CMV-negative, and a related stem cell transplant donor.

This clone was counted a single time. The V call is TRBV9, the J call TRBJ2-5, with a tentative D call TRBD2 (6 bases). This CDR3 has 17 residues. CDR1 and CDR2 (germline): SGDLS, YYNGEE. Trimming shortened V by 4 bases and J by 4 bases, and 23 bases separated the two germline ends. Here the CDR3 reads CASSPVGGVAFRETQYF. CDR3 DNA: TGTGCCAGCAGCCCCGTGGGGGGTGTCGCATTTCGAGAGACCCAGTACTTC.

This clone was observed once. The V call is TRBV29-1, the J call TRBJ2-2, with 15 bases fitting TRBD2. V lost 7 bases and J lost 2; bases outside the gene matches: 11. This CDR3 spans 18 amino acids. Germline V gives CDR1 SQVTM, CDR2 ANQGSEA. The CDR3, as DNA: TGCAGCGCCGAGGGGACTAGCGGGGGGAGACGAAACACCGGGGAGCTGTTTTTT. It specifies CSAEGTSGGRRNTGELFF.

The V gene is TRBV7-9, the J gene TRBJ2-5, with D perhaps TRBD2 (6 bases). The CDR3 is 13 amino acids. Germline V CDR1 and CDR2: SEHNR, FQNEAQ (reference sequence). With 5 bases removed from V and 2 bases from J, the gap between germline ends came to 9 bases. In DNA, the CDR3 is TGTGCCAGCAGCCGGGACTCTCAAGAGACCCAGTACTTC. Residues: CASSRDSQETQYF.

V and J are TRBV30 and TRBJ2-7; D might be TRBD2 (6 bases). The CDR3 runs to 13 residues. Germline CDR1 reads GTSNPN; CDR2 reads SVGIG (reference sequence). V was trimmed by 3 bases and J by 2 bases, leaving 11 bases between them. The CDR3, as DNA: TGTGCCTGGAGGCTTGGGGGGACCTACGAGCAGTACTTC. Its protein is CAWRLGGTYEQYF.

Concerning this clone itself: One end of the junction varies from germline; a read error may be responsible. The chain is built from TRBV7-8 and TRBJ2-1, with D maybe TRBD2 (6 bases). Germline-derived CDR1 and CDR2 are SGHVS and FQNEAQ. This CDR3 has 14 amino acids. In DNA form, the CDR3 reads TGTGCCAGCAGCTTAGGCCGGAGGGGCAATGAGCGGTTCTTC. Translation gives CASSLGRRGNERFF. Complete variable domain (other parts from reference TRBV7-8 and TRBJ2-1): GAGVSQSPRYKVAKRGQDVALRCDPISGHVSLFWYQQALGQGPEFLTYFQNEAQLDKSGLPSDRFFAERPEGSVSTLKIQRTQQEDSAVYLCASSLGRRGNERFFGPGTRLTVL.

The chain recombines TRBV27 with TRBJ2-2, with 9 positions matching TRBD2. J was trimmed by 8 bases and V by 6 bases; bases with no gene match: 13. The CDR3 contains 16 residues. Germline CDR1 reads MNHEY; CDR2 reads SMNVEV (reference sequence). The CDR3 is CASSHYSGRGIGELFF. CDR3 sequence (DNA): TGTGCCAGCAGCCACTATAGCGGGAGAGGCATTGGGGAGCTGTTTTTT.

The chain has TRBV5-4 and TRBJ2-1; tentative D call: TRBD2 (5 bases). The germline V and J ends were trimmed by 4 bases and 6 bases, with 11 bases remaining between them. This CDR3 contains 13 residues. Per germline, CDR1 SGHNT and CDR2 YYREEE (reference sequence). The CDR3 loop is CASSTTSRNEQFF. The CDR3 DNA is TGTGCCAGCAGCACTACTAGTCGCAATGAGCAGTTCTTC.

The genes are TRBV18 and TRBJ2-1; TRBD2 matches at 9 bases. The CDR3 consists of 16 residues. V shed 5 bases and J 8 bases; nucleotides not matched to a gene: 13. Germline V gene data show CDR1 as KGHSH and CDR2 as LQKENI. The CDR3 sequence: CASSSSGMVLGDEQFF. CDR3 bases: TGTGCCAGCTCATCTAGCGGGATGGTTTTAGGGGATGAGCAGTTCTTC.

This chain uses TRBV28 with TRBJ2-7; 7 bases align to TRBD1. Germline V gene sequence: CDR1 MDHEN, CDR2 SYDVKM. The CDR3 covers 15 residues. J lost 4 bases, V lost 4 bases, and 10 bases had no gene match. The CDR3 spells CASSSSKQGWYEQYF. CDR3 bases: TGTGCCAGCAGTTCCTCAAAACAGGGGTGGTACGAGCAGTACTTC.

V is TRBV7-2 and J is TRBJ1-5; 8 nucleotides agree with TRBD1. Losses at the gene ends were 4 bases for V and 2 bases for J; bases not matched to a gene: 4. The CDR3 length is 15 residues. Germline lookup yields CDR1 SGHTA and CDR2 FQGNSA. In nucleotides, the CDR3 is TGTGCCAGCAGCTATACAGGGGGGGGCAATCAGCCCCAGCATTTT. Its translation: CASSYTGGGNQPQHF.

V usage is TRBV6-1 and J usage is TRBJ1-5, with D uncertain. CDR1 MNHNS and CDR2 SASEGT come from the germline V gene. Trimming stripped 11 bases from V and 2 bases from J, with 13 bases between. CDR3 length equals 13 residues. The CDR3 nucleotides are TGTGCCGTACGGGAGGTGGGCAATCAGCCCCAGCATTTT. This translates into CAVREVGNQPQHF.

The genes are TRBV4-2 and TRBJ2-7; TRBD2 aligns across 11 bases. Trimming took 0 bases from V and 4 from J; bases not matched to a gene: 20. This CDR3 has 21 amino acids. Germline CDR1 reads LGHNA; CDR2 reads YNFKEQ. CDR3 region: CASSQDLDRRPTGTSGYEQYF. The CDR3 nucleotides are TGTGCCAGCAGCCAAGATCTTGACAGGCGACCCACCGGGACTAGCGGTTACGAGCAGTACTTC.

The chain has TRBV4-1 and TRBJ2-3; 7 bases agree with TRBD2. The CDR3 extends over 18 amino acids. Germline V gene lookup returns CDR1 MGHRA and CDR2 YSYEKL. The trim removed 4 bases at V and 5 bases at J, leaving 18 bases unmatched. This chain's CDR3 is CASSLLRGAGEVKDTQYF. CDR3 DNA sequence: TGCGCCAGCAGCCTCCTCCGGGGCGCGGGAGAAGTCAAAGATACGCAGTATTTT.

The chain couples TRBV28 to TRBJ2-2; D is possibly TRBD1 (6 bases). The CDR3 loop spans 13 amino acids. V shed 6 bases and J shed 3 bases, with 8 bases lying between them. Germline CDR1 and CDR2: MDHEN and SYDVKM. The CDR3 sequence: CASSRTDTGELFF. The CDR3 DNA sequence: TGTGCCAGCAGCCGGACAGACACCGGGGAGCTGTTTTTT.

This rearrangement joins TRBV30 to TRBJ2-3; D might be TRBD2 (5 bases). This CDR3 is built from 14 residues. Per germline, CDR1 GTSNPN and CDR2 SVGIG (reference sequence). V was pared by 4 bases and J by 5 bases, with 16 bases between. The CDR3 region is CAWKGSSARDTQYF. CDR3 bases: TGTGCCTGGAAAGGGAGTAGCGCAAGAGATACGCAGTATTTT. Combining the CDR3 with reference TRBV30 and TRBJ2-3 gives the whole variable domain SQTIHQWPATLVQPVGSPLSLECTVEGTSNPNLYWYRQAAGRGLQLLFYSVGIGQISSEVPQNLSASRPQDRQFILSSKKLLLSDSGFYLCAWKGSSARDTQYFGPGTRLTVL.

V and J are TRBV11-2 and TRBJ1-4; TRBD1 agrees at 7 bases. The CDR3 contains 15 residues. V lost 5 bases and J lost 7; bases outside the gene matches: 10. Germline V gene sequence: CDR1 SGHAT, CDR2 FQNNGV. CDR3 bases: TGTGCCAGCAGCGAGTTGACAGGGAGATTTGAAAAACTGTTTTTT. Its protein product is CASSELTGRFEKLFF.

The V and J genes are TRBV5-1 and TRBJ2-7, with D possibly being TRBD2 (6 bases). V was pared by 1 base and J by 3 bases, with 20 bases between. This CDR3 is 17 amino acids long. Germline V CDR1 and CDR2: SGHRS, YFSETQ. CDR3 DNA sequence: TGCGCCAGCAGCTTGAGTCTGGGGGGAATAGGACTCTACGAGCAGTACTTC. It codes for CASSLSLGGIGLYEQYF.

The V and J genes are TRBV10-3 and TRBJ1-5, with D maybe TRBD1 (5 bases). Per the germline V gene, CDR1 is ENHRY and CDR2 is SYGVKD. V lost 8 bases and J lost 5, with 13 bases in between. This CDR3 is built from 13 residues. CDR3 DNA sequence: TGTGCCATCCGGGACGGAGGGGATCAGCCCCAGCATTTT. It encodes CAIRDGGDQPQHF.

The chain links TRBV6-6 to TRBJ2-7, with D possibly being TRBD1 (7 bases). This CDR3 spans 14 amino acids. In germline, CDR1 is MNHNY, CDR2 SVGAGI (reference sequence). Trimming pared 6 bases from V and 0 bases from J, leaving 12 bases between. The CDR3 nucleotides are TGTGCCAGCAGGGACAGGACTAACTCCTACGAGCAGTACTTC. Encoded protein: CASRDRTNSYEQYF.

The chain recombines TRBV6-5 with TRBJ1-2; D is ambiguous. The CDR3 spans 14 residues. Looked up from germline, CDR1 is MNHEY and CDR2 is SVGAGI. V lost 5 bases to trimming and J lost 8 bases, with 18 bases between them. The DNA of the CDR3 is TGTGCCAGCAGTCGGGAGTTCACCGGACGGGGCTACACCTTC. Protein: CASSREFTGRGYTF.

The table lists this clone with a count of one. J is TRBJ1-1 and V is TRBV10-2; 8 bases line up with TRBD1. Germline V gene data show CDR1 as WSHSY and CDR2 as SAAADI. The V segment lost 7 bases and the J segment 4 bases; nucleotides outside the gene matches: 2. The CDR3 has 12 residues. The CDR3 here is CASNDRGTEAFF. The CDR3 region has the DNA TGCGCCAGCAACGACAGGGGCACTGAAGCTTTCTTT.

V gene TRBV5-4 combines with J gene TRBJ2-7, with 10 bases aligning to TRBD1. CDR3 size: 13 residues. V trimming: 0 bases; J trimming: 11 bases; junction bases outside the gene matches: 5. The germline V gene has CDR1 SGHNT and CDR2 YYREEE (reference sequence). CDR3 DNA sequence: TGTGCCAGCAGCTTGGATCCGGACAGGGGGGAGTACTTC. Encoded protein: CASSLDPDRGEYF.

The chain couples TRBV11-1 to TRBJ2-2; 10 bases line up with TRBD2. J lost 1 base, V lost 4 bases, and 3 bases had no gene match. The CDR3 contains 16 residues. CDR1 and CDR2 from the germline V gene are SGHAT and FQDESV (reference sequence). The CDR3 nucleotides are TGTGCCAGCAGCTACGGACTAGCGGAGAACACCGGGGAGCTGTTTTTT. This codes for CASSYGLAENTGELFF.

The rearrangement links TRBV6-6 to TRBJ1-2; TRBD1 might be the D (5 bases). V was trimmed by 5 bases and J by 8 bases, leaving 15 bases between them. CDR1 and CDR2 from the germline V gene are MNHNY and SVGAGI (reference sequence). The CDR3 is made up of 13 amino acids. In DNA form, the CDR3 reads TGTGCCAGCAGTCGTCGCGGGGGAGCAGGCTACACCTTC. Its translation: CASSRRGGAGYTF.

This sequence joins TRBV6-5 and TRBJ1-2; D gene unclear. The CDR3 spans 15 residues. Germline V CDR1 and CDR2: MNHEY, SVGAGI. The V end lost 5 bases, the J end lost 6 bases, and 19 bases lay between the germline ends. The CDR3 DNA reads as TGTGCCAGCAGTGTTACCCTGCCGGCAGCGGATGGCTACACCTTC. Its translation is CASSVTLPAADGYTF.